The rows below give T cell receptor beta chains drawn from one sample of a study of T cell repertoires in cytomegalovirus infection. TCRdb used MiXCR to reprocess the reads, holding one entry per CDR3 protein. This sample yields roughly 100,000 distinct CDR3 sequences, of which more than 15% are seen a single time; around 8.2% belongs to the top ten. Sequencing was performed on PBMCs. Receptor source: a human donor in good health (CMV status not recorded). Some clones in this sample may be carry-over from other donors' samples. Each CDR3 is given with its conserved first and last residue. The D gene is left open where the match is weak. Where a row states a size, it is once, few, many or the class of an expanded clone; other rows omit it.

J gene: TRBJ2-3
clone size: NA
D gene: NA
V gene: TRBV4-1
CDR3 protein: CASSQDGGSDTQYF
CDR3 DNA: TGCGCCAGCAGCCAAGATGGAGGGTCCGATACGCAGTATTTT

J gene: TRBJ1-3
clone size: many
D gene: NA
V gene: TRBV7-6
CDR3 protein: CASSPRGDSSGNTIYF
CDR3 DNA: TGTGCCAGCAGCCCTCGGGGAGACTCCTCTGGAAACACCATATATTTT

J gene: TRBJ2-5
clone size: NA
D gene: NA
V gene: TRBV7-9
CDR3 protein: CASSLGVVEETQYF
CDR3 DNA: TGTGCCAGCAGCTTGGGTGTTGTCGAAGAGACCCAGTACTTC

J gene: TRBJ1-1
clone size: many
D gene: TRBD1
V gene: TRBV5-4
CDR3 protein: CASSLGRFRGDTEAFF
CDR3 DNA: TGTGCCAGCAGCTTAGGACGGTTCAGGGGGGACACTGAAGCTTTCTTT

J gene: TRBJ2-1
clone size: many
D gene: NA
V gene: TRBV5-4
CDR3 protein: CASSAMTAPNSNEQFF
CDR3 DNA: TGTGCCAGCAGCGCTATGACAGCGCCTAATTCCAATGAGCAGTTCTTC

J gene: TRBJ2-1
clone size: many
D gene: NA
V gene: TRBV28
CDR3 protein: CASSLIGGEQFF
CDR3 DNA: TGTGCCAGCAGTTTAATAGGCGGCGAGCAGTTCTTC

J gene: TRBJ1-2
clone size: few
D gene: NA
V gene: TRBV5-6
CDR3 protein: CASSSDQGRYGYTF
CDR3 DNA: TGTGCCAGCAGCTCCGACCAGGGCCGGTATGGCTACACCTTC

J gene: TRBJ1-5
clone size: few
D gene: NA
V gene: TRBV19
CDR3 protein: CASSKGTLGGQPQHF
CDR3 DNA: TGTGCCAGTAGTAAGGGGACCTTGGGAGGTCAGCCCCAGCATTTT

J gene: TRBJ1-1
clone size: NA
D gene: NA
V gene: TRBV5-1
CDR3 protein: CASKEGNTEAFF
CDR3 DNA: TGCGCCAGCAAGGAGGGGAACACTGAAGCTTTCTTT

J gene: TRBJ1-2
clone size: NA
D gene: TRBD1
V gene: TRBV20-1
CDR3 protein: CSASAGTGAPGYTF
CDR3 DNA: TGCAGTGCCAGCGCGGGGACAGGGGCCCCTGGCTACACCTTC

J gene: TRBJ2-7
clone size: few
D gene: TRBD1
V gene: TRBV5-7
CDR3 protein: CASSWSGTVTYEQYF
CDR3 DNA: TGTGCCAGCAGCTGGTCCGGGACAGTAACCTACGAGCAGTACTTC

J gene: TRBJ2-7
clone size: once
D gene: TRBD2
V gene: TRBV2
CDR3 protein: CASTRGGGTGPYEQYF
CDR3 DNA: TGTGCCAGCACCCGGGGGGGGGGGACGGGGCCTTACGAGCAGTACTTC

J gene: TRBJ2-5
clone size: many
D gene: NA
V gene: TRBV19
CDR3 protein: CASSIGGQETQYF
CDR3 DNA: TGTGCCAGTAGTATAGGGGGGCAAGAGACCCAGTACTTC

J gene: TRBJ1-1
clone size: few
D gene: NA
V gene: TRBV14
CDR3 protein: CASSQWGAGDTEAFF
CDR3 DNA: TGTGCCAGCAGCCAATGGGGGGCTGGGGACACTGAAGCTTTCTTT

J gene: TRBJ1-1
clone size: NA
D gene: NA
V gene: TRBV5-1
CDR3 protein: CASSLTAGSLNTEAFF
CDR3 DNA: TGCGCCAGCAGCTTGACTGCAGGGTCTTTGAACACTGAAGCTTTCTTT

J gene: TRBJ2-3
clone size: many
D gene: TRBD1
V gene: TRBV7-3
CDR3 protein: CASSLTFRTGGRDTQYF
CDR3 DNA: TGTGCCAGCAGCTTAACCTTTAGGACAGGGGGCCGAGATACGCAGTATTTT

J gene: TRBJ2-7
clone size: few
D gene: NA
V gene: TRBV28
CDR3 protein: CASSLMRVYEQYF
CDR3 DNA: TGTGCCAGCAGCCTTATGCGGGTCTACGAGCAGTACTTC

J gene: TRBJ2-7
clone size: many
D gene: NA
V gene: TRBV7-2
CDR3 protein: CASSLAPRAYEQYF
CDR3 DNA: TGTGCCAGCAGCTTAGCGCCCCGAGCCTACGAGCAGTACTTC

J gene: TRBJ2-3
clone size: many
D gene: NA
V gene: TRBV7-2
CDR3 protein: CASSPGGPGDTQYF
CDR3 DNA: TGTGCCAGCAGCCCAGGGGGGCCAGGGGATACGCAGTATTTT

J gene: TRBJ1-1
clone size: few
D gene: TRBD1
V gene: TRBV15
CDR3 protein: CATSRDRSGRGNGVTEAFF
CDR3 DNA: TGTGCCACCAGCAGAGATCGATCGGGCAGGGGGAATGGTGTCACTGAAGCTTTCTTT

J gene: TRBJ1-5
clone size: NA
D gene: NA
V gene: TRBV7-3
CDR3 protein: CASSSVGGNQPQHF
CDR3 DNA: TGTGCCAGCAGCTCCGTAGGGGGCAATCAGCCCCAGCATTTT

J gene: TRBJ1-4
clone size: NA
D gene: TRBD1
V gene: TRBV11-2
CDR3 protein: CASSIGGYGEKLFF
CDR3 DNA: TGTGCCAGCAGCATAGGGGGCTACGGTGAAAAACTGTTTTTT

J gene: TRBJ1-1
clone size: few
D gene: TRBD1
V gene: TRBV12-3/TRBV12-4
CDR3 protein: CASSFGQGKAFF
CDR3 DNA: TGTGCCAGCAGTTTCGGACAGGGGAAAGCTTTCTTT

J gene: TRBJ2-2
clone size: many
D gene: NA
V gene: TRBV7-2
CDR3 protein: CASTPRIRYTGELFF
CDR3 DNA: TGTGCCAGCACCCCAAGGATCCGTTACACCGGGGAGCTGTTTTTT

J gene: TRBJ2-1
clone size: NA
D gene: NA
V gene: TRBV2
CDR3 protein: CASSESEYAYNEQFF
CDR3 DNA: TGTGCCAGCAGTGAATCAGAGTACGCCTACAATGAGCAGTTCTTC

J gene: TRBJ2-3
clone size: many
D gene: NA
V gene: TRBV11-2
CDR3 protein: CASRDQGDTQYF
CDR3 DNA: TGTGCCAGCAGGGACCAGGGAGATACGCAGTATTTT

J gene: TRBJ2-1
clone size: few
D gene: TRBD2
V gene: TRBV14
CDR3 protein: CASNPTSGGDNEQFF
CDR3 DNA: TGTGCCAGCAACCCGACTAGCGGGGGGGACAATGAGCAGTTCTTC

J gene: TRBJ2-3
clone size: many
D gene: NA
V gene: TRBV14
CDR3 protein: CASSQNVWVARPSTDTQYF
CDR3 DNA: TGTGCCAGCAGCCAAAATGTATGGGTGGCTCGACCAAGCACAGATACGCAGTATTTT

J gene: TRBJ2-1
clone size: NA
D gene: TRBD1
V gene: TRBV7-8
CDR3 protein: CASSFRGQGMWNEQFF
CDR3 DNA: TGTGCCAGCAGCTTCCGGGGACAGGGGATGTGGAATGAGCAGTTCTTC

J gene: TRBJ2-5
clone size: few
D gene: TRBD1
V gene: TRBV5-6
CDR3 protein: CASSGGQGKQETQYF
CDR3 DNA: TGTGCCAGCAGCGGGGGACAGGGCAAACAAGAGACCCAGTACTTC

J gene: TRBJ1-5
clone size: NA
D gene: NA
V gene: TRBV6-2/TRBV6-3
CDR3 protein: CASSYSIGNQPQHF
CDR3 DNA: TGTGCCAGCAGTTACTCGATTGGCAATCAGCCCCAGCATTTT

J gene: TRBJ2-3
clone size: many
D gene: TRBD2
V gene: TRBV2
CDR3 protein: CASSGTTSTDTQYF
CDR3 DNA: TGTGCCAGCAGCGGGACTACTAGCACAGATACGCAGTATTTT

J gene: TRBJ2-5
clone size: many
D gene: TRBD2
V gene: TRBV7-8
CDR3 protein: CASSLIVIRLAGQETQYF
CDR3 DNA: TGTGCCAGCAGCTTAATAGTAATACGACTAGCGGGCCAAGAGACCCAGTACTTC

J gene: TRBJ2-1
clone size: NA
D gene: TRBD2
V gene: TRBV3-1
CDR3 protein: CASSQRTSGGGEQFF
CDR3 DNA: TGTGCCAGCAGCCAAAGGACTAGCGGGGGGGGTGAGCAGTTCTTC

J gene: TRBJ1-3
clone size: few
D gene: NA
V gene: TRBV7-9
CDR3 protein: CASSTPGGAGNTIYF
CDR3 DNA: TGTGCCAGCAGCACCCCGGGGGGCGCTGGAAACACCATATATTTT

J gene: TRBJ2-7
clone size: few
D gene: TRBD1
V gene: TRBV7-8
CDR3 protein: CASSPQGAWREQYF
CDR3 DNA: TGTGCCAGCAGCCCGCAGGGGGCTTGGAGGGAGCAGTACTTC

J gene: TRBJ2-1
clone size: few
D gene: NA
V gene: TRBV19
CDR3 protein: CASSIVAAYNEQFF
CDR3 DNA: TGTGCCAGTAGTATAGTTGCAGCCTACAATGAGCAGTTCTTC

J gene: TRBJ1-2
clone size: few
D gene: TRBD1
V gene: TRBV27
CDR3 protein: CASSFHGQGRSRGYTF
CDR3 DNA: TGTGCCAGCAGTTTCCACGGACAGGGACGAAGCAGAGGCTACACCTTC

J gene: TRBJ1-4
clone size: many
D gene: NA
V gene: TRBV7-2
CDR3 protein: CASSFGPGAEKLFF
CDR3 DNA: TGTGCCAGCAGCTTCGGACCTGGGGCTGAAAAACTGTTTTTT

J gene: TRBJ2-7
clone size: many
D gene: NA
V gene: TRBV7-6
CDR3 protein: CASSRQALYEQYF
CDR3 DNA: TGTGCCAGCAGCAGACAGGCCCTCTACGAGCAGTACTTC

J gene: TRBJ1-4
clone size: many
D gene: NA
V gene: TRBV28
CDR3 protein: CASSLGLREKLFF
CDR3 DNA: TGTGCCAGCAGTTTAGGGTTACGGGAAAAACTGTTTTTT